The 6 T cell receptor beta chains below come from one sample, sequenced in a study of regulatory T cells in long-lasting Graves disease. The time point is: newly diagnosed GD, antithyroid drugs for less than 3 months. RNA isolated from PBMCs was used to make the TCR library. According to the study, TCR beta libraries were built with iRepertoire HTBI primers and CDR3-region Arm-PCR. TCRdb ran MiXCR on the multiplex PCR reads and lists one entry per CDR3 protein. The sample has 300,000 to 450,000 distinct CDR3 sequences, 15% to 18% seen once. The sample consisted of peripheral blood mononuclear cells (PBMCs), taken at new diagnosis, from a patient treated with antithyroid drugs. These receptors were taken from a female donor with Graves disease.

The chain uses TRBV4-1 and TRBJ2-2; TRBD2 aligns across 9 bases. Unmatched junction bases numbered 7, after V lost 7 bases and J lost 1 base. From germline, CDR1 is MGHRA and CDR2 YSYEKL. The CDR3 has 16 residues. For the CDR3, the DNA is TGCGCCAGCACCGGGCGGGGGGGCCGGAACACCGGGGAGCTGTTTTTT. It codes for CASTGRGGRNTGELFF.

This clonotype was observed at least ten times. The rearrangement links TRBV7-3 to TRBJ2-3; 7 bases line up with TRBD1. CDR3 size: 12 residues. The junction had 7 bases not matched to a gene; V was cut back by 5 bases and J by 11 bases. From germline, CDR1 is SGHTA and CDR2 FQGTGA. The CDR3 loop reads CASSIQGKGQYF. The CDR3 bases are TGTGCCAGCAGCATACAGGGGAAGGGGCAGTATTTT.

At least ten counts were recorded for this clonotype. V is TRBV14 and J is TRBJ2-7, with a possible D match to TRBD1 (6 bases). Trimming left V 4 bases short and J 4 bases short, with 11 bases between. CDR3 size: 13 residues. Germline-derived CDR1 and CDR2 are SGHDN and FVKESK. The CDR3 DNA reads as TGTGCCAGCAGCCCTCAGGGGCCTTACGAGCAGTACTTC. Its translation is CASSPQGPYEQYF. The entire variable domain, with the rest obtained from reference TRBV14 and TRBJ2-7, is as follows: EAGVTQFPSHSVIEKGQTVTLRCDPISGHDNLYWYRRVMGKEIKFLLHFVKESKQDESGMPNNRFLAERTGGTYSTLKVQPAELEDSGVYFCASSPQGPYEQYFGPGTRLTVT.

CDR3 sequence: CASSPDTSGGSHGYTF. As DNA, the CDR3 is TGCGCCAGCAGCCCAGACACATCAGGGGGCTCGCATGGCTACACCTTC. V is TRBV4-3 and J is TRBJ1-2; 8 bases fit TRBD1. The V segment lost 4 bases and the J segment 6 bases; nucleotides outside the gene matches: 13. CDR1 LGHNA and CDR2 YSLEER come from the germline V gene. This CDR3 has 16 residues.

This clonotype was seen many times. The chain has TRBV2 and TRBJ2-3; TRBD2 matches at 7 bases. J gave up 3 bases and V 6 bases, and 12 bases lay outside the gene matches. CDR3 length: 16 amino acids. Germline V lookup: CDR1 SNHLY, CDR2 FYNNEI. DNA for the CDR3: TGTGCCAGCAGCCTTTCTGGAGCGGGGCCGACAGATACGCAGTATTTT. It codes for CASSLSGAGPTDTQYF.

The chain is built from TRBV28 and TRBJ2-2, with D unclear. The CDR3 has 14 residues. Trimming removed 1 base at V and 6 bases at J, with 9 bases between. Looked up from germline, CDR1 is MDHEN and CDR2 is SYDVKM. This CDR3 reads CASSLFKESGELFF. The CDR3 nucleotides read TGTGCCAGCAGTTTATTCAAAGAGTCCGGGGAGCTGTTTTTT.